The clone carrying this T cell receptor (beta chain) came up a few times. The antigen remains unidentified. This specimen comes from a study of cytomegalovirus exposure and HLA in healthy donors. Regarding the study as a whole: Being indistinguishable, some V segments were excluded, TRBV6-2 and TRBV6-3 among them.

The PCR used 60 Vbeta and 13 Jbeta primers. Data came from immunoSEQ multiplex PCR; TCRdb stores just in-frame clones and leaves some out. The sample has 120,000 to 150,000 clones, over 70% seen once; the top ten hold more than 0.85%. CDR3 size: 15 residues. V lost 4 bases and J lost 0, with 13 bases in between. Per the germline V gene, CDR1 is LGHNA and CDR2 is YSLEER. The receptor was derived from a young man in good health and CMV-seronegative. Source material: PBMCs. The chain recombines TRBV4-3 with TRBJ2-7, with a weak D call TRBD2 (5 bases). This CDR3 reads CASSPNPGSSYEQYF. The DNA for the CDR3 is TGCGCCAGCAGCCCCAATCCGGGGAGCTCCTACGAGCAGTACTTC.